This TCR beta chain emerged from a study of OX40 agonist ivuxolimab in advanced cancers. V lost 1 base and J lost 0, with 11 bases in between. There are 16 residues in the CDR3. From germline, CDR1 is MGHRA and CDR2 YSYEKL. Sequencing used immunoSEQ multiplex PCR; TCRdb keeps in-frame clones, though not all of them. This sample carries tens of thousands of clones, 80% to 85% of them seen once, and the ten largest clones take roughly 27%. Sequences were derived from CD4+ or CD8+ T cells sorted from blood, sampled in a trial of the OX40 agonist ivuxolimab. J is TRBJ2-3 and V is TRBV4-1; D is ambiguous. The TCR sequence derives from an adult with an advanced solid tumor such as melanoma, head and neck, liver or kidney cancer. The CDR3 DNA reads TGCGCCAGCAGCCAAGCGGGTAGAACTAGCACAGATACGCAGTATTTT. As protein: CASSQAGRTSTDTQYF.